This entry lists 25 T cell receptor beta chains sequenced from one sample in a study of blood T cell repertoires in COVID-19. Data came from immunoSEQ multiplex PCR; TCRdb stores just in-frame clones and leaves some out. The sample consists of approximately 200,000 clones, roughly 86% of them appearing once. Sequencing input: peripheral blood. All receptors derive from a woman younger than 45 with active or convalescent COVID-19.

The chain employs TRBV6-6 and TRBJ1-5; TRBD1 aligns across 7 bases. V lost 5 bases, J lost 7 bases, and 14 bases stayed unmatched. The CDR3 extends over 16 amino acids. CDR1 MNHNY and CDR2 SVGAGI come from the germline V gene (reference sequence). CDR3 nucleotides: TGTGCCAGCAGTCCGGGGGACAGAGGGGATCGGCAGCCCCAGCATTTT. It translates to CASSPGDRGDRQPQHF.

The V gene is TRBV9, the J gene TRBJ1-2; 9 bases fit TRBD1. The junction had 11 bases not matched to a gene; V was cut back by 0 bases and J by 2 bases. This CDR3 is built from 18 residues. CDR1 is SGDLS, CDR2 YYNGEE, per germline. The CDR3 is CASSVAGGQGRTNYGYTF. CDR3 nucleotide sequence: TGTGCCAGCAGCGTAGCGGGGGGACAGGGAAGGACCAACTATGGCTACACCTTC.

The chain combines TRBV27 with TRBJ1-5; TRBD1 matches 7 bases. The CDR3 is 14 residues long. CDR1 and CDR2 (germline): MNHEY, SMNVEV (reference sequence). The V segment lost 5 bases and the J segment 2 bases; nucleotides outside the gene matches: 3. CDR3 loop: CASSRQGGNQPQHF. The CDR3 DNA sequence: TGTGCCAGCAGTCGACAGGGCGGCAATCAGCCCCAGCATTTT.

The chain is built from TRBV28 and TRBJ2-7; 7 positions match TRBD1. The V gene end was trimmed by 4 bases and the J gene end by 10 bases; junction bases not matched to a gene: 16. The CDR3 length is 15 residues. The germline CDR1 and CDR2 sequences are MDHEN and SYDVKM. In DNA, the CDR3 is TGTGCCAGCAGTTCTTCCTTCCCTCTCACAGGGGTACAGTACTTC. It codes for CASSSSFPLTGVQYF.

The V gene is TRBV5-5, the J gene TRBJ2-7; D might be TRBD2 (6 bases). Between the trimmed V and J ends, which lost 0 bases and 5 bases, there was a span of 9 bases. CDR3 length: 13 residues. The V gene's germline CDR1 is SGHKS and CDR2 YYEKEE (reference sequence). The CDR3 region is CASSLGLANEQYF. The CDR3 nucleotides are TGTGCCAGCAGCTTGGGGCTAGCGAACGAGCAGTACTTC.

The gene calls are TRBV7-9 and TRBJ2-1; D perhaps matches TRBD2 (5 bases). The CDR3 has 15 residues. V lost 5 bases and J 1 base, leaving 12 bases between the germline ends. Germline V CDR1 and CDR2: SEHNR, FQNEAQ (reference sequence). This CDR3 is CASSAPTGSYNEQFF. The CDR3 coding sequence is TGTGCCAGCAGCGCCCCCACGGGGTCCTACAATGAGCAGTTCTTC.

The CDR3 nucleotides are TGTGCCAGCAGCGTAGACAGGGGGTCCTACAATGAGCAGTTCTTC. It specifies CASSVDRGSYNEQFF. The chain uses TRBV9 and TRBJ2-1; TRBD1 matches 8 bases. This CDR3 is 15 amino acids long. The V segment lost 0 bases and the J segment 1 base; nucleotides outside the gene matches: 0. CDR1 and CDR2 from the germline V gene are SGDLS and YYNGEE.

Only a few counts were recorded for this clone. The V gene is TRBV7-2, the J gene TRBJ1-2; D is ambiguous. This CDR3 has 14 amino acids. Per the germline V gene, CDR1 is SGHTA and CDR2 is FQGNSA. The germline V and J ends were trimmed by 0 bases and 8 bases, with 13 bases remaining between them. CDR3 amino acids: CASSLASPLGGYTF. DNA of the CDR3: TGTGCCAGCAGCTTAGCGTCCCCCCTTGGCGGCTACACCTTC.

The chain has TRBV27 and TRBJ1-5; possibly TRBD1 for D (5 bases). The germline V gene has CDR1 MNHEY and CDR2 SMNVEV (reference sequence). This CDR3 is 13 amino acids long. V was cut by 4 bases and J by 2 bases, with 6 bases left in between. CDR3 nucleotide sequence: TGTGCCAGCAGTTGGGGGGGCAATCAGCCCCAGCATTTT. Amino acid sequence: CASSWGGNQPQHF.

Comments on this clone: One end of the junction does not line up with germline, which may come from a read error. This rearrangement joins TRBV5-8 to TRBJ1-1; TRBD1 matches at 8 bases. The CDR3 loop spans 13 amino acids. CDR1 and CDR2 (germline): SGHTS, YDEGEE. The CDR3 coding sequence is TGTGCCAGCACCGCCCCCGGCTCCGACAGGGGACTCTTT. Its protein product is CASTAPGSDRGLF.

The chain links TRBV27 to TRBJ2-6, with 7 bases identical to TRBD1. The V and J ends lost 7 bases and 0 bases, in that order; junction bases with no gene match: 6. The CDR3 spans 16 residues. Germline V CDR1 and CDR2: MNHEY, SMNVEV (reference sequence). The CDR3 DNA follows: TGTGCCAGCAAAGGGACAGCCATCTCTGGGGCCAACGTCCTGACTTTC. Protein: CASKGTAISGANVLTF.

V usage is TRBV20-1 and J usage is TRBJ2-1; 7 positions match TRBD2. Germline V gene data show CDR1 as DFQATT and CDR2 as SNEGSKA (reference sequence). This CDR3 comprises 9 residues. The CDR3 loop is CTRGEEQFF. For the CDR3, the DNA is TGCACCCGGGGGGAAGAGCAGTTCTTC.

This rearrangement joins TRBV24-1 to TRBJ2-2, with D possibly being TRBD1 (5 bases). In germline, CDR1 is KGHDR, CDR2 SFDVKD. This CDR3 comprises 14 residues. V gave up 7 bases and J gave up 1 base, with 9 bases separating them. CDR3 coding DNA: TGTGCCACCAGAAAAACAGGGAACACCGGGGAGCTGTTTTTT. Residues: CATRKTGNTGELFF.

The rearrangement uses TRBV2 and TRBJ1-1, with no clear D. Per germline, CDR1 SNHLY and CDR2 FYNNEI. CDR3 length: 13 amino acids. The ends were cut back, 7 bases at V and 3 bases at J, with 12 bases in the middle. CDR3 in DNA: TGTGCCAGCACCCCGGAGGGCGACACTGAAGCTTTCTTT. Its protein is CASTPEGDTEAFF.

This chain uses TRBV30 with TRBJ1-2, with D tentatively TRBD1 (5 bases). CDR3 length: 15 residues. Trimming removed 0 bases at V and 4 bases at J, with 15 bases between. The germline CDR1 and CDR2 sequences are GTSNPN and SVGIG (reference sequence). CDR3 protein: CAWSVTGGSSYGYTF. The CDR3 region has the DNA TGTGCCTGGAGTGTAACGGGGGGGTCAAGCTATGGCTACACCTTC.

This CDR3 reads CAWSPPTGTNTEAFF. CDR3 DNA sequence: TGTGCCTGGAGTCCCCCGACAGGGACGAACACTGAAGCTTTCTTT. This chain uses TRBV30 with TRBJ1-1; 7 nucleotides match TRBD1. The CDR3 has 15 residues. Germline-derived CDR1 and CDR2 are GTSNPN and SVGIG (reference sequence). V lost 2 bases to trimming and J lost 1 base; unmatched junction nucleotides: 7.

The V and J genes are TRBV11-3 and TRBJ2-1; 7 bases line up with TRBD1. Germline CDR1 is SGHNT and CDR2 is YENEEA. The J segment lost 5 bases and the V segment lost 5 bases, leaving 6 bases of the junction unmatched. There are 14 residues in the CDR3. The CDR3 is CASSTRQGDNEQFF. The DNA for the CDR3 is TGTGCCAGCAGCACGAGACAGGGAGACAATGAGCAGTTCTTC.

In DNA form, the CDR3 reads TGTGCCAGTAGTATCACACTAGCGGGACGGCAAGAGACCCAGTACTTC. Translating gives CASSITLAGRQETQYF. The chain links TRBV19 to TRBJ2-5, with TRBD2 identical over 10 bases. Per germline, CDR1 LNHDA and CDR2 SQIVND (reference sequence). The ends lost 3 bases at V and 2 bases at J; junction bases unmatched: 6. The CDR3 length is 16 residues.

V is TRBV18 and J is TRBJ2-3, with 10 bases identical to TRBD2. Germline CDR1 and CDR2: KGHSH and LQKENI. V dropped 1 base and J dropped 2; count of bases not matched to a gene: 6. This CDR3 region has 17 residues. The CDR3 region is CASSPRSGRTLTDTQYF. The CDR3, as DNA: TGTGCCAGCTCACCACGTAGCGGGAGGACCCTCACAGATACGCAGTATTTT.

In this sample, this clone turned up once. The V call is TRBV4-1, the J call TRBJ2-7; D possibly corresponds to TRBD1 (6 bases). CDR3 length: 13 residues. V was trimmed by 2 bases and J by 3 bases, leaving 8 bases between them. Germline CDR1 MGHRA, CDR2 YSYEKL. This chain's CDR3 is CASSQTDSYEQYF. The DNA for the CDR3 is TGCGCCAGCAGCCAAACGGACAGCTACGAGCAGTACTTC.

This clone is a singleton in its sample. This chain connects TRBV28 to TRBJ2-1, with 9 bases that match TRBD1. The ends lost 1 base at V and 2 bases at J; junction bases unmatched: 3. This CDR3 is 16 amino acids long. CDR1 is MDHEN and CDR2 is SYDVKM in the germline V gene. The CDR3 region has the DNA TGTGCCAGCAGTTTATCCACAGGGGGCCCCTACAATGAGCAGTTCTTC. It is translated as CASSLSTGGPYNEQFF. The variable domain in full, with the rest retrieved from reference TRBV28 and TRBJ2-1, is DVKVTQSSRYLVKRTGEKVFLECVQDMDHENMFWYRQDPGLGLRLIYFSYDVKMKEKGDIPEGYSVSREKKERFSLILESASTNQTSMYLCASSLSTGGPYNEQFFGPGTRLTVL.

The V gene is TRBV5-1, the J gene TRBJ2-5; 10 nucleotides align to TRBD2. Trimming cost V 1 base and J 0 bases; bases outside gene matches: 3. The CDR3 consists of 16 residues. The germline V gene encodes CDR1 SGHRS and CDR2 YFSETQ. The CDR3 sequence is CASSLTLAGYQETQYF. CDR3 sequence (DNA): TGCGCCAGCAGCTTGACACTAGCGGGGTACCAAGAGACCCAGTACTTC. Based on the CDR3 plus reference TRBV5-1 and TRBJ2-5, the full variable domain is KAGVTQTPRYLIKTRGQQVTLSCSPISGHRSVSWYQQTPGQGLQFLFEYFSETQRNKGNFPGRFSGRQFSNSRSEMNVSTLELGDSALYLCASSLTLAGYQETQYFGPGTRLLVL.

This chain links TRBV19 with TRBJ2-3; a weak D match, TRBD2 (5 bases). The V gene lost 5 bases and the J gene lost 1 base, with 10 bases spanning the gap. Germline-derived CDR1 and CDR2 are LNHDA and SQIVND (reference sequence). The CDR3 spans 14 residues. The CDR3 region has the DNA TGTGCCAGTAGTCACCGGACTCGCACAGATACGCAGTATTTT. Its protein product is CASSHRTRTDTQYF.

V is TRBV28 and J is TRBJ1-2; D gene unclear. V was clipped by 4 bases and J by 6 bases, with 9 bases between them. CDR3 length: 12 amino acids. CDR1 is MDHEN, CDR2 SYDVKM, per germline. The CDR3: CASSSGENGYTF. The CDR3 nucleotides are TGTGCCAGCAGTTCTGGGGAGAATGGCTACACCTTC.

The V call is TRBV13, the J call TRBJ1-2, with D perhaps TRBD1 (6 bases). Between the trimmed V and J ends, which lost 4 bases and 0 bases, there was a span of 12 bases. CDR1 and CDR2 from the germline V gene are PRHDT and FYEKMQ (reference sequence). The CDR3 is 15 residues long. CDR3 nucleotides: TGTGCCAGCAGCTCGGGGACATCCTCTAACTATGGCTACACCTTC. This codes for CASSSGTSSNYGYTF.